The 17 T cell receptor beta chains listed next were all sequenced from one sample in a study of CD8 T cells in Susac syndrome. An amount of RNA that ranged from roughly 0.45 to 1 ug was reverse transcribed with random hexamers. In TCRdb, the immunoSEQ multiplex PCR reads were re-called with MiXCR into one record per CDR3 protein. The profile shows about 290,000 distinct CDR3 sequences, approximately 85% of them singletons. Sequencing input: CD8+ T cells from PBMCs. Source of these receptors: a human donor with multiple sclerosis.

The CDR3 loop reads CAIRDAGPAYEQYF. In DNA form, the CDR3 reads TGTGCCATCAGGGACGCGGGACCGGCCTACGAGCAGTACTTC. The chain employs TRBV10-3 and TRBJ2-7, with a weak D call TRBD2 (6 bases). This CDR3 comprises 14 residues. Germline values: CDR1 ENHRY, CDR2 SYGVKD. V shed 6 bases and J shed 2 bases, with 14 bases lying between them.

The chain combines TRBV24-1 with TRBJ2-1; D unclear. Germline CDR1 KGHDR, CDR2 SFDVKD. This CDR3 is 13 amino acids long. Trimming took off 3 bases at V and 7 bases at J, with 9 bases between the two ends. In DNA form, the CDR3 reads TGTGCCACCAGTGATCTCTCGCAGAATGAGCAGTTCTTC. Amino acid sequence: CATSDLSQNEQFF.

V and J are TRBV9 and TRBJ2-3; the D gene is possibly TRBD2 (6 bases). The germline V gene has CDR1 SGDLS and CDR2 YYNGEE. The CDR3 spans 18 residues. Deletions cut 4 bases from V and 0 bases from J, with 21 bases between. Written as DNA, the CDR3 is TGTGCCAGCAGCCGAAGTCCGGGAGACGGGGACAGCACAGATACGCAGTATTTT. Protein sequence: CASSRSPGDGDSTDTQYF.

The chain couples TRBV6-5 to TRBJ1-5; tentative D call: TRBD1 (5 bases). V gave up 5 bases and J gave up 5 bases, with 16 bases separating them. The CDR3 runs to 15 residues. Germline V gene sequence: CDR1 MNHEY, CDR2 SVGAGI. In nucleotides, the CDR3 is TGTGCCAGCAGTCCCCATAGGTGGGGGGATCAGCCCCAGCATTTT. Encoded protein: CASSPHRWGDQPQHF.

The gene calls are TRBV28 and TRBJ1-2; the D is unclear. Between the trimmed V and J ends, which lost 6 bases and 3 bases, there was a span of 11 bases. The length of the CDR3 is 13 residues. CDR1 is MDHEN, CDR2 SYDVKM, per germline. The CDR3 spells CASSQTLDYGYTF. Written as DNA, the CDR3 is TGTGCCAGCAGCCAAACTTTGGACTATGGCTACACCTTC.

V usage is TRBV4-3 and J usage is TRBJ2-1; perhaps TRBD2 as D (6 bases). Germline-derived CDR1 and CDR2 are LGHNA and YSLEER. The CDR3 extends over 17 amino acids. The V gene lost 1 base and the J gene lost 0 bases, with 13 bases spanning the gap. DNA of the CDR3: TGCGCCAGCAGCCAAGGAAGAAGCGGGCGCTCCTACAATGAGCAGTTCTTC. Its protein is CASSQGRSGRSYNEQFF.

This rearrangement joins TRBV12-3 or TRBV12-4 to TRBJ2-7, with 11 nucleotides matching TRBD2. The CDR3 has 16 residues. J was trimmed by 5 bases and V by 3 bases; bases with no gene match: 9. In DNA form, the CDR3 reads TGTGCCAGCAGTTTTCTTAGCGGGAGGGCCATCCACGAGCAGTACTTC. It translates to CASSFLSGRAIHEQYF.

V and J are TRBV5-6 and TRBJ2-7; D possibly corresponds to TRBD1 (6 bases). The CDR3 is 14 amino acids. CDR1 and CDR2 from the germline V gene are SGHDT and YYEEEE. V was clipped by 2 bases and J by 2 bases, with 11 bases between them. CDR3 DNA: TGTGCCAGCAGCTTAAGGACAGCGGCCTACGAGCAGTACTTC. This gives the protein CASSLRTAAYEQYF.

The rearrangement links TRBV12-3 or TRBV12-4 to TRBJ2-4; D might be TRBD2 (6 bases). The V end was cut by 1 base, the J end by 4 bases, with 14 bases between. The CDR3 contains 16 residues. The CDR3 sequence is CASSLVEGRTKNIQYF. The DNA for the CDR3 is TGTGCCAGCAGTTTAGTAGAGGGGAGGACAAAAAACATTCAGTACTTC.

CDR3 loop: CASRPWAGAHAQYF. The CDR3 nucleotides are TGTGCCAGCAGACCCTGGGCGGGAGCTCATGCGCAGTATTTT. V and J are TRBV27 and TRBJ2-3; 7 bases match TRBD2. This CDR3 is 14 amino acids long. Germline loops: CDR1 MNHEY, CDR2 SMNVEV (reference sequence). V was pared by 6 bases and J by 10 bases, with 13 bases of the junction left unmatched.

This chain joins TRBV12-5 and TRBJ2-5; either TRBD1 or TRBD2 may fit D (7 bases each). The ends were cut back, 2 bases at V and 3 bases at J, with 16 bases in the middle. The CDR3 sequence is 16 residues long. Per germline, CDR1 LGHNT and CDR2 FRNRAP. The CDR3 DNA reads as TGTGCTAGTGGTTTGTTCAGGGGGGGAAGAGAAGAGACCCAGTACTTC. Protein product: CASGLFRGGREETQYF.

This chain joins TRBV11-1 and TRBJ2-3; 12 nucleotides agree with TRBD2. The CDR3 has 21 amino acids. V lost 1 base to trimming and J lost 0 bases; unmatched junction nucleotides: 14. Germline V gene lookup returns CDR1 SGHAT and CDR2 FQDESV (reference sequence). DNA for the CDR3: TGTGCCAGCAGCTTAGGACTAGCGGGAGAAACGGCCCACACTAGCACAGATACGCAGTATTTT. It yields the protein CASSLGLAGETAHTSTDTQYF.

The chain uses TRBV6-2 or TRBV6-3 and TRBJ1-1, with unresolved D. The germline V and J ends were trimmed by 2 bases and 4 bases, with 17 bases remaining between them. The germline V gene has CDR1 MNHEY and CDR2 SVGEGT. This CDR3 is built from 16 residues. CDR3 coding DNA: TGTGCCAGCAGTTACGATCGGGAATGGAGCGTCACTGAAGCTTTCTTT. It is translated as CASSYDREWSVTEAFF.

V is TRBV14 and J is TRBJ2-6; D might be TRBD1 or TRBD2, each matching 5 bases. This CDR3 comprises 19 residues. The V gene's germline CDR1 is SGHDN and CDR2 FVKESK. V was shortened by 4 bases and J by 0 bases, with 19 bases between the two germline ends. This CDR3 is CASSPLGEWLGSGANVLTF. The CDR3 DNA follows: TGTGCCAGCAGCCCCCTGGGGGAGTGGCTAGGCTCTGGGGCCAACGTCCTGACTTTC.

The V and J genes are TRBV7-6 and TRBJ1-5; D possibly corresponds to TRBD1 (6 bases). The V end was cut by 1 base, the J end by 6 bases, with 13 bases between. The germline V gene encodes CDR1 SGHVS and CDR2 FNYEAQ. This CDR3 is 15 amino acids long. CDR3 sequence reads: CASSLGWGAGQPQHF. Here the CDR3 DNA reads TGTGCCAGCAGCTTAGGGTGGGGGGCAGGTCAGCCCCAGCATTTT. The full variable domain, in which reference TRBV7-6 and TRBJ1-5 provide the parts outside the CDR3, is GAGVSQSPRYKVTKRGQDVALRCDPISGHVSLYWYRQALGQGPEFLTYFNYEAQQDKSGLPNDRFSAERPEGSISTLTIQRTEQRDSAMYRCASSLGWGAGQPQHFGDGTRLSIL.

The chain is built from TRBV4-1 and TRBJ2-1; 8 bases line up with TRBD2. Germline loops: CDR1 MGHRA, CDR2 YSYEKL. The CDR3 spans 15 residues. V dropped 5 bases and J dropped 10; count of bases not matched to a gene: 13. CDR3 region: CASSSGPAGAGEQFF. In DNA, the CDR3 is TGCGCCAGCAGCTCCGGGCCAGCGGGAGCTGGGGAGCAGTTCTTC.

The chain recombines TRBV7-2 with TRBJ2-1; TRBD2 aligns across 7 bases. Looked up from germline, CDR1 is SGHTA and CDR2 is FQGNSA. Trimming took 1 base from V and 6 from J; bases not matched to a gene: 9. The CDR3 spans 16 residues. CDR3 sequence reads: CASSLDRGGPFNEQFF. DNA for the CDR3: TGTGCCAGCAGCTTAGACCGGGGAGGGCCGTTCAATGAGCAGTTCTTC.